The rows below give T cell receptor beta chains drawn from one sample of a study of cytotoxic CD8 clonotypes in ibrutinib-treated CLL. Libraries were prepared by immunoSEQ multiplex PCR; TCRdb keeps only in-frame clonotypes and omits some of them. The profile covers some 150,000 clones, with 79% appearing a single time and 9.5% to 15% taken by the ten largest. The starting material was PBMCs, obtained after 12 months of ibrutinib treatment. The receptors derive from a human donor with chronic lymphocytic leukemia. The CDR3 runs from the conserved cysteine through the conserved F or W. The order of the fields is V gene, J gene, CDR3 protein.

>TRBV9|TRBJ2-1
CASSGRDAPYNEQFF
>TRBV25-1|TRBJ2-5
CASSWDSQGGTQYF
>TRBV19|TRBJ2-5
CASSPFGEAETQYF
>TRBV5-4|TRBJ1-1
CASSLAQGARTEAFF
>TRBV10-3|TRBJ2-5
CAISDGTAPQETQYF
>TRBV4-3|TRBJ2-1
CASSQDGTVIVAGGPTDEQFF
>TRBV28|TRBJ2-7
CASKMGGSYEQYF
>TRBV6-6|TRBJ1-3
CASSYSAFSGNTIYF
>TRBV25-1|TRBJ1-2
CASRAGGGFNGYTF
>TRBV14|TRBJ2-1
CASSQEGGTQQFF
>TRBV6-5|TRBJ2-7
CASDRFLSSYEQYF
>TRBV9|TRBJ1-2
CASSGIIDRVYGYTF
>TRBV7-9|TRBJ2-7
CASSPRSAGGGYEQYF